This T cell receptor (beta chain) was documented in a study of cytomegalovirus exposure and HLA in healthy donors. This CDR3 has 16 amino acids. V dropped 4 bases and J dropped 3; count of bases not matched to a gene: 7. CDR1 is SGHRS and CDR2 is YFSETQ in the germline V gene. In regard to this clone: The target antigen is unknown.

The study, taken as a whole, reports: Across donors, presence/absence analyses took sequencing depth to be roughly uniform. TCR beta sequences reportedly predicted the HLA-A and HLA-B alleles of most subjects accurately.

The PCR employed 60 Vbeta primers together with 13 Jbeta primers. Clones were read by immunoSEQ multiplex PCR, and TCRdb kept only the in-frame ones, dropping some. The table has about 200,000 clones, 65% to 90% seen once; the top ten hold around 0.31%. This chain uses TRBV5-1 with TRBJ2-1; 10 nucleotides match TRBD2. The receptor comes from a woman between 25 and 40 years old in good health and CMV-seronegative. Source material: PBMCs. The CDR3 spells CASSPSGSGGYNEQFF. In DNA, the CDR3 is TGCGCCAGCAGCCCTAGCGGGAGTGGGGGCTACAATGAGCAGTTCTTC.